These 11 T cell receptor beta chains originate from one sample sequenced in a study of T cells expressing NK-cell markers. With the 5' RACE reads reprocessed, TCRdb shows one record per CDR3 protein and no DNA. The sample table includes 550,000 to 600,000 distinct CDR3 sequences. Material for sequencing was blood T cells: a sorted CD56 or NKG2C T cell subset, CD4+ or CD8+ T cells, or bulk PBMC T cells (not recorded which). These receptors were obtained from a man aged 18 to 30 in good health.

This chain joins TRBV5-1 and TRBJ2-7; the TRBD2 assignment by TCRdb is unverifiable without DNA. This CDR3 has 16 amino acids. Germline assignment: CDR1 SGHRS and CDR2 YFSETQ. This chain's CDR3 is CASSERIRSGGGEQYF.

The V and J genes are TRBV24-1 and TRBJ1-6; TCRdb's D call, TRBD1, is unchecked because there is no DNA. Germline CDR1 and CDR2: KGHDR and SFDVKD. The CDR3 has 14 amino acids. The CDR3 is CATSDDSYNSPLHF.

The chain combines TRBV6-5 with TRBJ2-7; without DNA, the TCRdb call of TRBD2 cannot be checked. There are 13 residues in the CDR3. The germline CDR1 and CDR2 sequences are MNHEY and SVGAGI. CDR3 loop: CASKTSGIYEQYF.

The V call is TRBV29-1, the J call TRBJ2-7. The CDR3 runs to 12 residues. Germline V gene sequence: CDR1 SQVTM, CDR2 ANQGSEA. The CDR3 region is CSANLGTYEQYF.

The gene calls are TRBV18 and TRBJ1-4; lacking DNA, the TRBD1 call made by TCRdb goes unchecked. The germline V gene has CDR1 KGHSH and CDR2 LQKENI. The CDR3 is 15 residues long. The chain's CDR3 is CASSRDRAAREKLFF.

The rearrangement joins TRBV27 to TRBJ2-7; TCRdb's D call, TRBD1, is unchecked because there is no DNA. CDR3 length: 13 residues. Germline lookup yields CDR1 MNHEY and CDR2 SMNVEV (reference sequence). CDR3 residues: CASSFSGRNEQYF.

The genes are TRBV20-1 and TRBJ2-1; the D call from TCRdb, TRBD1, cannot be confirmed without DNA. CDR3 length equals 12 residues. In germline, CDR1 is DFQATT, CDR2 SNEGSKA (reference sequence). The CDR3 spells CSARLPPSAKFF.

This sequence joins TRBV20-1 and TRBJ2-1; the D call from TCRdb, TRBD1, cannot be confirmed without DNA. The V gene's germline CDR1 is DFQATT and CDR2 SNEGSKA (reference sequence). The CDR3 length is 17 residues. The CDR3 loop is CSARDFIGGGGWNEQFF.

This chain joins TRBV12-5 and TRBJ2-3; TCRdb gives TRBD1 as the D gene, but with no DNA this cannot be confirmed. The V gene's germline CDR1 is LGHNT and CDR2 FRNRAP. The CDR3 covers 16 residues. This chain's CDR3 is CASGPGTGWFADTQYF.

V and J are TRBV7-2 and TRBJ2-1; the TCRdb D gene call, TRBD2, has no DNA to confirm it. This CDR3 spans 15 amino acids. Germline CDR1 is SGHTA and CDR2 is FQGNSA. The CDR3 protein is CASSSASGPFNEQFF.

The chain links TRBV3-1 to TRBJ1-1; the D call from TCRdb, TRBD1, cannot be confirmed without DNA. CDR1 and CDR2 (germline): LGHDT, YNNKEL (reference sequence). This CDR3 spans 15 amino acids. The CDR3: CASSQKQGGRTEAFF.